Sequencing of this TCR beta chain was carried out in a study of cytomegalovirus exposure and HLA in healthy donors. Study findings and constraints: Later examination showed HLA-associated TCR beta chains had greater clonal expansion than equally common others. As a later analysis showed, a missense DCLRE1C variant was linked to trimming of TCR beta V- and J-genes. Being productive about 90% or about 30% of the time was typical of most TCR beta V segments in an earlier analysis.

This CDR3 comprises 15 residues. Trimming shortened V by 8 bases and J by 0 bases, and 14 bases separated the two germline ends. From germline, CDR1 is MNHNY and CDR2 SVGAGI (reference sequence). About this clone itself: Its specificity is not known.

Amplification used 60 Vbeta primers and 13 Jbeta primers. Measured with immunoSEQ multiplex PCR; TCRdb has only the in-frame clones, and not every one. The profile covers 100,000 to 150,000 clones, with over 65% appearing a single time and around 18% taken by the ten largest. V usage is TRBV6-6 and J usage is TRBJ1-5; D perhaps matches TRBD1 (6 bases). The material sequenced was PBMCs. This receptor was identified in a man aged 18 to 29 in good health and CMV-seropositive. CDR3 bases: TGTGCCAGCGTCGAGGGGGACTATAGCAATCAGCCCCAGCATTTT. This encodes CASVEGDYSNQPQHF.